This T cell receptor beta chain was obtained from a study of vaccination effects on CD4 cells after COVID-19. Study background: Relative to the second dose, post-vaccine samples were obtained a median of 72 days later. Study-level findings and limits: There was only 1 of 255 vaccine-induced clones in healthy vaccinees that cross-reacted with common cold coronaviruses. Convalescent patients in the study were few, and early post-infection timepoints were absent.

The length of the CDR3 is 16 residues. The germline V gene has CDR1 SGHRS and CDR2 YFSETQ. Trimming removed 4 bases at V and 3 bases at J, with 16 bases between. Repertoires were generated with immunoSEQ multiplex PCR, while TCRdb's copy carries only in-frame clones and drops some. This repertoire shows approximately 28,000 clones, around 79% found once; its top ten account for around 6%. About this clone: Its specificity is unknown.

Before sequencing, viral peptide pools were used by the ViraFEST assay to expand antigen-specific CD4+ T cells. Culturing for roughly 10 days preceded CD4+ T cell isolation. As their vaccination, participants received two doses of either BNT162b2 or mRNA-1273. Nobody among the vaccine recipients had prior SARS-CoV-2 infection (nucleocapsid antibodies were negative). The receptor's source is a human donor who received a COVID-19 vaccine. Some clones in this sample may be carry-over from other donors' samples. This chain uses TRBV5-1 with TRBJ1-4, with D maybe TRBD1 (5 bases). This sample comprised CD4+ T cells from PBMCs cultured with SARS-CoV-2 spike peptides, obtained after COVID-19 vaccination. The CDR3 region is CASSGTLTDSNEKLFF. The CDR3 DNA is TGCGCCAGCAGCGGTACCCTGACAGACTCTAATGAAAAACTGTTTTTT.